This T cell receptor beta chain was captured in a study of T cells after yellow fever vaccination. About the study: Fractions of low cell number were prepared using SMART-Seq v4 Ultra Low Input.

From the 5' RACE reads, TCRdb called clonotypes with MiXCR, one entry per CDR3 protein. The sample has under 400,000 distinct CDR3 sequences; roughly 12% are singletons. This clonotype occurred many times. The CDR3 runs to 14 residues. CDR1 is SGHNT, CDR2 YYREEE, per germline (reference sequence). V was pared by 1 base and J by 1 base, with 8 bases between. This specimen was PBMCs, taken on the day of the first yellow fever vaccination. The origin of this receptor is a man aged 18-30 years who received the YFV17D yellow fever vaccine. V gene TRBV5-4 combines with J gene TRBJ1-1; no firm D call. The chain's CDR3 is CASSLYGGNTEAFF. DNA of the CDR3: TGTGCCAGCAGCTTGTACGGAGGGAACACTGAAGCTTTCTTT.